This T cell receptor beta chain was observed in a study of T cells in Graves' hyperthyroidism and ophthalmopathy. Findings and caveats of the study: The model identified upcoming ophthalmopathy a median around 7.1 months ahead of onset.

Clinicians diagnosed patients from clinical symptoms, serum thyroxine and TRAb, thyroid ultrasound and orbital computed tomography. The CDR3 covers 15 residues. Trimming removed 5 bases from V and 6 bases from J, with 19 bases in between. Germline-derived CDR1 and CDR2 are MNHEY and SVGAGI. Researchers took RNA transcripts and amplified the TCR beta CDR3 regions from them. When the TCR CDR3 underwent first-round RT-PCR, the HTBI primer set was used. TCRdb re-derived calls from the multiplex PCR reads in MiXCR, one entry per CDR3 protein. The sample contains roughly 510,000 distinct CDR3 sequences, roughly 20% of which appear only once. This clonotype showed up many times. Its specificity is not known.

This receptor was taken from a man aged 18 to 30 with Graves' hyperthyroidism. The sequencing sample was made of blood. The V and J genes are TRBV6-5 and TRBJ1-2; TRBD1 might be the D (6 bases). The CDR3, as DNA: TGTGCCAGCAGTCTCTTCACCCAGGGGCAGGATGGCTACACCTTC. It specifies CASSLFTQGQDGYTF.